The rows below give T cell receptor beta chains drawn from one sample of a study of tumour-infiltrating T cells in Burkitt lymphoma. Using immunoSEQ multiplex PCR, the repertoire was profiled, and TCRdb retains in-frame clones only, with some absent. This table holds 250 to 350 clones, around 13% found once. The sample was tumor tissue. The receptors stem from a human donor with Burkitt lymphoma. CDR3s include the opening cysteine and the closing phenylalanine or tryptophan. The D gene is left open where the match is weak. Expanded clones are given a class, and other clones once, few, many or no size at all.

clone size: few
D gene: -
J gene: TRBJ1-5
V gene: TRBV12-5
CDR3 DNA: TGTGCTAGTGGTTTGGCCAGAGACGATCAGCCCCAGCATTTT
CDR3 protein: CASGLARDDQPQHF

clone size: -
D gene: -
J gene: TRBJ1-1
V gene: TRBV18
CDR3 DNA: TGTGCCAGCTCACCACCCACATACACTGAAGCTTTCTTT
CDR3 protein: CASSPPTYTEAFF

clone size: -
D gene: TRBD1
J gene: TRBJ1-2
V gene: TRBV5-1
CDR3 DNA: TGCGCCAGCAGCTCCACAGGGGGCGCCGACTATGGCTACACCTTC
CDR3 protein: CASSSTGGADYGYTF

clone size: -
D gene: TRBD1
J gene: TRBJ2-5
V gene: TRBV29-1
CDR3 DNA: TGCAGCGTTGAGGGGACAGGGGGCAACCAAGAGACCCAGTACTTC
CDR3 protein: CSVEGTGGNQETQYF

clone size: -
D gene: TRBD1
J gene: TRBJ1-1
V gene: TRBV5-1
CDR3 DNA: TGCGCCAGCAGCTTGGCCAGGGGGCACACTGAAGCTTTCTTT
CDR3 protein: CASSLARGHTEAFF

clone size: few
D gene: TRBD1
J gene: TRBJ2-7
V gene: TRBV7-9
CDR3 DNA: TGTGCCAGCAGCTTAGTTCCAGACAGGGGTTACGAGCAGTACTTC
CDR3 protein: CASSLVPDRGYEQYF

clone size: few
D gene: -
J gene: TRBJ1-5
V gene: TRBV7-9
CDR3 DNA: TGTGCCAGCAGCCTGGGCAGGTTCCCCAATCAGCCCCAGCATTTT
CDR3 protein: CASSLGRFPNQPQHF

clone size: -
D gene: -
J gene: TRBJ2-5
V gene: TRBV29-1
CDR3 DNA: TGCAGCGTTGCCCTAGTACAAGAGACCCAGTACTTC
CDR3 protein: CSVALVQETQYF

clone size: -
D gene: TRBD1
J gene: TRBJ1-6
V gene: TRBV7-6
CDR3 DNA: TGTGCCAGCAGCTTGGGACAGGGATCGGGGAATTCACCCCTCCACTTT
CDR3 protein: CASSLGQGSGNSPLHF

clone size: few
D gene: -
J gene: TRBJ1-2
V gene: TRBV29-1
CDR3 DNA: TGCAGCGTATCTCCTAGGGGCAGGGACTCTGGCTACACCTTC
CDR3 protein: CSVSPRGRDSGYTF

clone size: -
D gene: -
J gene: TRBJ2-7
V gene: TRBV29-1
CDR3 DNA: TGCAGCGTGAGTACGGGGCCGAGCTCCTACGAGCAGTACTTC
CDR3 protein: CSVSTGPSSYEQYF

clone size: few
D gene: -
J gene: TRBJ1-1
V gene: TRBV9
CDR3 DNA: TGTGCCAGCAGCTTTTCCGGGAACACTGAAGCTTTCTTT
CDR3 protein: CASSFSGNTEAFF

clone size: -
D gene: TRBD2
J gene: TRBJ2-1
V gene: TRBV19
CDR3 DNA: TGTGCCAGTAGGTTGGTAGCGGGGGGGCCCAATGAGCAGTTCTTC
CDR3 protein: CASRLVAGGPNEQFF

clone size: few
D gene: -
J gene: TRBJ2-1
V gene: TRBV7-2
CDR3 DNA: TGTGCCAGCAGCTTTGACAGAGACAAACGGAGCTCCTACAATGAGCAGTTCTTC
CDR3 protein: CASSFDRDKRSSYNEQFF

clone size: few
D gene: TRBD1
J gene: TRBJ1-1
V gene: TRBV27
CDR3 DNA: TGTGCCAGCAGTCCGCCGGTTTACAGGGGGCCGGAGGACACTGAAGCTTTCTTT
CDR3 protein: CASSPPVYRGPEDTEAFF

clone size: -
D gene: TRBD2
J gene: TRBJ2-5
V gene: TRBV28
CDR3 DNA: TGTGCCAGCAGTACCCCGGCTAGCGGGAGAGGGGTGGAAGAGACCCAGTACTTC
CDR3 protein: CASSTPASGRGVEETQYF

clone size: few
D gene: -
J gene: TRBJ2-3
V gene: TRBV5-6
CDR3 DNA: TGTGCCAGCAGCCGCGAGGGGGCGCAGTATTTT
CDR3 protein: CASSREGAQYF

clone size: few
D gene: -
J gene: TRBJ2-3
V gene: TRBV7-9
CDR3 DNA: TGTGCCAGCACTTACAGTTCTACTAGCACAGATACGCAGTATTTT
CDR3 protein: CASTYSSTSTDTQYF

clone size: -
D gene: -
J gene: TRBJ2-3
V gene: TRBV6-4
CDR3 DNA: TGTGCCAGCAGTGACGCCACGGGGACGCAGTATTTT
CDR3 protein: CASSDATGTQYF

clone size: -
D gene: -
J gene: TRBJ2-1
V gene: TRBV11-2
CDR3 DNA: TGTGCCAGCAGCCCACAGGGCCCTTCTTACAATGAGCAGTTCTTC
CDR3 protein: CASSPQGPSYNEQFF

clone size: -
D gene: TRBD2
J gene: TRBJ2-5
V gene: TRBV7-6
CDR3 DNA: TGTGCCAGCAGCTTCACGGGGGGGCGGTTAGAGACCCAGTACTTC
CDR3 protein: CASSFTGGRLETQYF

clone size: few
D gene: -
J gene: TRBJ2-7
V gene: TRBV4-1
CDR3 DNA: TGCGCCAGCAGCCAAGATCTTAACGGGGCCTCCTACGAGCAGTACTTC
CDR3 protein: CASSQDLNGASYEQYF

clone size: -
D gene: -
J gene: TRBJ1-6
V gene: TRBV9
CDR3 DNA: TGTGCCAGCAGCGGATTGAGATCAGGGGCACCCCTCCACTTT
CDR3 protein: CASSGLRSGAPLHF

clone size: -
D gene: -
J gene: TRBJ1-5
V gene: TRBV7-2
CDR3 DNA: TGTGCCAGCAGCTTAGCGCTGGGGCGGAGACAGCCCCAGCATTTT
CDR3 protein: CASSLALGRRQPQHF

clone size: -
D gene: TRBD2
J gene: TRBJ2-1
V gene: TRBV7-7
CDR3 DNA: TGTGCCAGCAGCTCTCTGACTAGCGGGAGCAATGAGCAGTTCTTC
CDR3 protein: CASSSLTSGSNEQFF

clone size: few
D gene: -
J gene: TRBJ2-1
V gene: TRBV6-1
CDR3 DNA: TGTGCCAGCAGTGAATCCTTTTTTTCCTACAATGAGCAGTTCTTC
CDR3 protein: CASSESFFSYNEQFF

clone size: -
D gene: -
J gene: TRBJ2-2
V gene: TRBV9
CDR3 DNA: TGTGCCAGCAGCCAAGGACCTAACACCGGGGAGCTGTTTTTT
CDR3 protein: CASSQGPNTGELFF

clone size: few
D gene: TRBD2
J gene: TRBJ2-3
V gene: TRBV7-2
CDR3 DNA: TGTGCCAGCAGCTTACCAGGGACTAGCGGGAGAGGTTGGGATACGCAGTATTTT
CDR3 protein: CASSLPGTSGRGWDTQYF

clone size: -
D gene: -
J gene: TRBJ2-1
V gene: TRBV2
CDR3 DNA: TGTGCCAGCAGTGTGGGGTACAATGAGCAGTTCTTC
CDR3 protein: CASSVGYNEQFF

clone size: -
D gene: -
J gene: TRBJ2-3
V gene: TRBV30
CDR3 DNA: TGTGCCTGGGCCGGGACGAGAGATACGCAGTATTTT
CDR3 protein: CAWAGTRDTQYF

clone size: few
D gene: TRBD2
J gene: TRBJ2-1
V gene: TRBV6-1
CDR3 DNA: TGTGCCAGCAGTGCGACTAGCGGGAGGACCTACAATGAGCAGTTCTTC
CDR3 protein: CASSATSGRTYNEQFF

clone size: -
D gene: -
J gene: TRBJ2-5
V gene: TRBV2
CDR3 DNA: TGTGCCAGCAGTGAAAGGGGGGAGACCCAGTACTTC
CDR3 protein: CASSERGETQYF

clone size: few
D gene: -
J gene: TRBJ2-5
V gene: TRBV5-4
CDR3 DNA: TGTGCCAGCAGCCAATACCGGCAGACCCAGTACTTC
CDR3 protein: CASSQYRQTQYF

clone size: -
D gene: TRBD2
J gene: TRBJ2-3
V gene: TRBV5-4
CDR3 DNA: TGTGCCAGCAGCGAGGCGACTAGCGGGAGGATGGATACGCAGTATTTT
CDR3 protein: CASSEATSGRMDTQYF

clone size: -
D gene: -
J gene: TRBJ1-1
V gene: TRBV7-9
CDR3 DNA: TGTGCCAGCAGCTTCTCCAACAGGGCCACTATTTCCACTGAAGCTTTCTTT
CDR3 protein: CASSFSNRATISTEAFF

clone size: -
D gene: TRBD2
J gene: TRBJ2-5
V gene: TRBV10-3
CDR3 DNA: TGTGCCATCAGTGAATTGGCTAGCGGACAAGAGACCCAGTACTTC
CDR3 protein: CAISELASGQETQYF

clone size: few
D gene: -
J gene: TRBJ2-2
V gene: TRBV19
CDR3 DNA: TGTGCCAGTAGTATTACACTTGAAGGCGGGGAGCTGTTTTTT
CDR3 protein: CASSITLEGGELFF

clone size: few
D gene: TRBD1
J gene: TRBJ2-3
V gene: TRBV5-1
CDR3 DNA: TGCGCCAGCAGCTGGGACAGGGGAACAGATACGCAGTATTTT
CDR3 protein: CASSWDRGTDTQYF

clone size: few
D gene: TRBD1
J gene: TRBJ2-1
V gene: TRBV7-8
CDR3 DNA: TGTGCCAGCAGCTTCCGGGACAGATCCTACAATGAGCAGTTCTTC
CDR3 protein: CASSFRDRSYNEQFF

clone size: few
D gene: TRBD2
J gene: TRBJ2-2
V gene: TRBV4-1
CDR3 DNA: TGCGCCAGCGCCTTAGCGGGAATGAACACCGGGGAGCTGTTTTTT
CDR3 protein: CASALAGMNTGELFF

clone size: -
D gene: -
J gene: TRBJ1-5
V gene: TRBV2
CDR3 DNA: TGTGCCAGCAGCGAAGGGGTAGGGAGGTTAAGCAATCAGCCCCAGCATTTT
CDR3 protein: CASSEGVGRLSNQPQHF

clone size: -
D gene: TRBD2
J gene: TRBJ2-3
V gene: TRBV27
CDR3 DNA: TGTGCCAGCAGTTTACGGGAGGGCTTAACAGATACGCAGTATTTT
CDR3 protein: CASSLREGLTDTQYF

clone size: -
D gene: -
J gene: TRBJ2-5
V gene: TRBV4-1
CDR3 DNA: TGCGCCAGCAGCCAAAGTAGGGGATTCCAAGAGACCCAGTACTTC
CDR3 protein: CASSQSRGFQETQYF

clone size: few
D gene: TRBD1
J gene: TRBJ1-3
V gene: TRBV4-3
CDR3 DNA: TGCGCCAGCAGCCAAGTACAGGGGACCGGAAACACCATATATTTT
CDR3 protein: CASSQVQGTGNTIYF

clone size: -
D gene: TRBD1
J gene: TRBJ2-7
V gene: TRBV7-9
CDR3 DNA: TGTGCCAGCAGCCCGAGACAGGGGCTCACCTACGAGCAGTACTTC
CDR3 protein: CASSPRQGLTYEQYF

clone size: -
D gene: -
J gene: TRBJ2-5
V gene: TRBV13
CDR3 DNA: TGTGCCAGCAGCTTCTCCTCTTTGAGAGGGGAGACCCAGTACTTC
CDR3 protein: CASSFSSLRGETQYF

clone size: few
D gene: -
J gene: TRBJ2-3
V gene: TRBV9
CDR3 DNA: TGTGCCAGCAGCGTAGGACAGACTAGCACAGATACGCAGTATTTT
CDR3 protein: CASSVGQTSTDTQYF

clone size: -
D gene: -
J gene: TRBJ2-3
V gene: TRBV30
CDR3 DNA: TGTGCCTGGGACCCGGGACAATTGCGTGGCACAGATACGCAGTATTTT
CDR3 protein: CAWDPGQLRGTDTQYF

clone size: -
D gene: TRBD2
J gene: TRBJ2-7
V gene: TRBV20-1
CDR3 DNA: TGCAGTGCTAGAAGCGGGACCGAGCAGTACTTC
CDR3 protein: CSARSGTEQYF

clone size: -
D gene: -
J gene: TRBJ2-5
V gene: TRBV27
CDR3 DNA: TGTGCCAGCAGTTTATCCCTCGGGCGGAACCAAGAGACCCAGTACTTC
CDR3 protein: CASSLSLGRNQETQYF

clone size: -
D gene: TRBD2
J gene: TRBJ2-1
V gene: TRBV7-2
CDR3 DNA: TGTGCCAGCAGCCAGCAGCGGGGGGGCCAGGGTGAGCAGTTCTTC
CDR3 protein: CASSQQRGGQGEQFF

clone size: few
D gene: TRBD1
J gene: TRBJ1-5
V gene: TRBV5-6
CDR3 DNA: TGTGCCAGCAGCCGCGGGACAGAGAATCAGCCCCAGCATTTT
CDR3 protein: CASSRGTENQPQHF